This TCR beta chain was recorded in a study of blood T cell repertoires in COVID-19. As for the study in general: T cells, B-cell-depleted T cells, or PBMCs supplied cDNA or gDNA.

Per the original methods: Amplifying reference gene primers gave estimates of nucleated cell counts. This table comes from immunoSEQ multiplex PCR, and its TCRdb copy is limited to in-frame clones, with some not included. V and J calls plus clone size are reproduced from that table; the DNA served to infer D and trimming. The sample lists 250,000 to 300,000 clones, around 90% occurring once. Participants, roughly 18 to 89 years old, spanned fewer than 30 US areas. Participants had their cohort set by participant-reported clinical history. Specimen: PBMCs or T cells enriched from blood (not recorded which). The clonotype comes from a woman aged 25 to 45 who had recovered from COVID-19.

In nucleotides, the CDR3 is TGTGCCAGCAGCCAGCGGTTTAGCACAGATACGCAGTATTTT. This codes for CASSQRFSTDTQYF. This chain uses TRBV3-1 (or the pseudogene TRBV3-2) with TRBJ2-3; no clear D. V gave up 3 bases and J gave up 0 bases, with 7 bases separating them. The CDR3 spans 14 residues. Germline V gene data show CDR1 as LGHDT and CDR2 as YNNKEL (reference sequence).